This record looks at one TCR beta chain sequence and its context. Its antigen remains unknown. The V and J ends lost 2 bases and 7 bases respectively, with 18 bases between them. CDR1 WSHSY and CDR2 SAAADI come from the germline V gene. The length of the CDR3 is 15 residues. The data stem from a study of OX40 agonist ivuxolimab in advanced cancers. Study observations and caveats: Clones of CD4+ and CD8+ blood T cells grew by week 6 at doses of 0.1 to 3.0 mg/kg.

The table came from immunoSEQ multiplex PCR; TCRdb's copy has only in-frame clones and leaves some out. The table shows under 20,000 clones, with just under 75% occurring only once. The gene calls are TRBV10-2 and TRBJ2-7; tentatively, D is TRBD1 (5 bases). The starting material was CD4+ or CD8+ T cells sorted from blood, obtained in a trial of the OX40 agonist ivuxolimab. The receptor was isolated from an adult with an advanced solid tumor such as melanoma, head and neck, liver or kidney cancer. The chain's CDR3 is CASSEGHVTFEEQYF. CDR3 DNA: TGCGCCAGCAGTGAGGGACATGTGACTTTCGAGGAGCAGTACTTC.